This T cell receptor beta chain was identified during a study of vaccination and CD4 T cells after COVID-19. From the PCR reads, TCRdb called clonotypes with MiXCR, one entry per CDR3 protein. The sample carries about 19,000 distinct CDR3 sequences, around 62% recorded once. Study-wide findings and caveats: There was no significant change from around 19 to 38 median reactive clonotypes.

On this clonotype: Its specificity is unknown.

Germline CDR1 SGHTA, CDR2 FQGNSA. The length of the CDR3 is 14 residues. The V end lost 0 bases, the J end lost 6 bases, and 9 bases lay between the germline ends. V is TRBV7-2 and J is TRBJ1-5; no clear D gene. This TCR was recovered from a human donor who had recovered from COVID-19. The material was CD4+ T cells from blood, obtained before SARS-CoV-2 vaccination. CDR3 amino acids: CASSLAPVPQPQHF. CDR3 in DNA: TGTGCCAGCAGCTTAGCACCGGTGCCTCAGCCCCAGCATTTT.